This T cell receptor (beta chain) comes out of a study of regulatory T cells in long-lasting Graves disease. Study overall: Positivity for TSH receptor antibodies plus over 5 years of antithyroid drugs meant persistent Graves' disease.

In building TCR beta libraries, iRepertoire HTBI primers were used together with Arm-PCR of CDR3 regions. TCRdb redid the calling of the multiplex PCR reads with MiXCR, one entry per CDR3 protein. The sample contains some 370,000 distinct CDR3 sequences, more than 20% of which appear only once. The time point denotes: persistent/refractory GD, antithyroid drugs over 5 years with positive TRAb. RNA from PBMCs was the source of the TCR library. Graves' disease diagnoses followed American Thyroid Association guidelines. EDTA tubes held 7 to 9 milliliters of peripheral blood from each patient. Comments on this clonotype: This may stem from a read error, because a much larger clone lies one nucleotide away.

This receptor was obtained from a woman aged 35 to 49 with Graves disease. This material consisted of peripheral blood mononuclear cells (PBMCs), taken when the disease was refractory, from a patient treated with antithyroid drugs.

Here the CDR3 reads CAISADQTDTQYF. As DNA, the CDR3 is TGTGCCATCAGTGCGGACCAAACAGATACGCAGTATTTT. The chain is built from TRBV10-3 and TRBJ2-3, with no clear D. From germline, CDR1 is ENHRY and CDR2 SYGVKD. The CDR3 has 13 residues. Trimming left V 4 bases short and J 3 bases short, with 8 bases between.